The 29 T cell receptor beta chains below were found in one sample sequenced in a study of blood T cells in healthy people across ages. Primers used in a second PCR of roughly 6 to 11 cycles were a sample-barcoded 5' primer and a J-beta primer mix. TCRdb used MiXCR to reprocess the 5' RACE reads, holding one entry per CDR3 protein. The sample carries roughly 1.5 million distinct CDR3 sequences, roughly 43% recorded once. The material sequenced was blood. The receptor set was obtained from a woman aged 18-29 years in good health.

This clonotype was seen a few times. The chain has TRBV12-3 or TRBV12-4 and TRBJ1-5, with 9 bases matching TRBD1. This CDR3 region has 16 residues. V was clipped by 6 bases and J by 5 bases; unmatched bases: 11. DNA of the CDR3: TGTGCCAGCAGCCCCGGACAGGGGCAAATATATCAGCCCCAGCATTTT. Protein product: CASSPGQGQIYQPQHF.

The V and J genes are TRBV29-1 and TRBJ1-2; 8 bases agree with TRBD1. The CDR3 runs to 14 residues. The V gene end was trimmed by 6 bases and the J gene end by 2 bases; junction bases not matched to a gene: 8. Germline V gene sequence: CDR1 SQVTM, CDR2 ANQGSEA. The CDR3 spells CSVGGRQGNYGYTF. CDR3 DNA sequence: TGCAGCGTCGGGGGCAGACAGGGGAACTATGGCTACACCTTC.

Many counts were recorded for this clonotype. V is TRBV2 and J is TRBJ2-7; D unclear. Germline loops: CDR1 SNHLY, CDR2 FYNNEI. Trimming took off 2 bases at V and 3 bases at J, with 2 bases between the two ends. The CDR3 has 11 residues. CDR3 loop: CASSERYEQYF. CDR3 DNA: TGTGCCAGCAGTGAACGCTACGAGCAGTACTTC.

The J gene is TRBJ2-1, the V gene TRBV29-1, with 12 bases fitting TRBD2. The J call is uncertain, as TRBJ2-7 better fits the DNA end. The CDR3 covers 15 residues. CDR1 SQVTM and CDR2 ANQGSEA come from the germline V gene. The CDR3 nucleotides are TGCAGCGTTGAACTAGCGGGGGGGTACTACAATGAGCAGTACTTC. Translating gives CSVELAGGYYNEQYF.

This clonotype was counted only a few times. The junction and the germline gene differ at one end; a read error may be behind it. The V gene is TRBV19, the J gene TRBJ1-2; tentatively, D is TRBD1 (6 bases). In germline, CDR1 is LNHDA, CDR2 SQIVND (reference sequence). This CDR3 is 14 amino acids long. The CDR3 DNA follows: TGTGCCGGTAGCCCGGGACACCGAAACTATGGCTACACCTTC. Its translation: CAGSPGHRNYGYTF.

V gene TRBV20-1 combines with J gene TRBJ1-1; 10 bases are shared with TRBD1. The germline V gene has CDR1 DFQATT and CDR2 SNEGSKA (reference sequence). V shed 6 bases, J shed 5 bases, and the junction held 9 bases outside the gene matches. This CDR3 is 14 amino acids long. The CDR3 sequence: CSAARGQGRTEAFF. CDR3 bases: TGCAGTGCCGCGAGGGGACAGGGGAGAACTGAAGCTTTCTTT.

In its sample, this clonotype was seen a few times. V usage is TRBV12-3 or TRBV12-4 and J usage is TRBJ2-1; TRBD2 agrees at 16 bases. Trimming cost V 6 bases and J 3 bases; bases outside gene matches: 8. The CDR3 runs to 18 residues. CDR3 nucleotides: TGTGCCAGCAGACTAGGGACTAGCGGGGGGGCAGGCTACAATGAGCAGTTCTTC. It codes for CASRLGTSGGAGYNEQFF.

This clonotype was seen more than once but under ten times. This chain uses TRBV4-1 with TRBJ1-2; no reliable D call. V lost 1 base to trimming and J lost 8 bases, with 11 bases between them. The CDR3 is made up of 13 amino acids. Germline CDR1 reads MGHRA; CDR2 reads YSYEKL. The CDR3 nucleotides are TGCGCCAGCAGCCAAGGAGTCCTCGGGGGCTACACCTTC. It yields the protein CASSQGVLGGYTF.

This clonotype was seen more than once but under ten times. V and J are TRBV5-1 and TRBJ2-1; 8 positions match TRBD2. There are 15 residues in the CDR3. CDR1 is SGHRS, CDR2 YFSETQ, per germline. V lost 0 bases, J lost 8 bases, and 7 bases stayed unmatched. Here the CDR3 DNA reads TGCGCCAGCAGCTTGGCACGGGAGGGACGCCATGAGCAGTTCTTC. Translating gives CASSLAREGRHEQFF. The full variable domain, with the rest looked up from reference TRBV5-1 and TRBJ2-1, is KAGVTQTPRYLIKTRGQQVTLSCSPISGHRSVSWYQQTPGQGLQFLFEYFSETQRNKGNFPGRFSGRQFSNSRSEMNVSTLELGDSALYLCASSLAREGRHEQFFGPGTRLTVL.

V is TRBV28 and J is TRBJ2-3; 10 nucleotides agree with TRBD2. V shed 6 bases and J 2 bases; nucleotides not matched to a gene: 14. CDR3 size: 18 residues. Germline CDR1 MDHEN, CDR2 SYDVKM. Here the CDR3 reads CASSPPGLASSITDTQYF. In DNA, the CDR3 is TGTGCCAGCAGCCCCCCGGGACTAGCGTCATCTATCACAGATACGCAGTATTTT.

Of note for this clonotype: The germline gene is not matched at one end of the junction; a read error may be the cause. This rearrangement joins TRBV27 to TRBJ1-1; TRBD1 agrees at 7 bases. Looked up from germline, CDR1 is MNHEY and CDR2 is SMNVEV (reference sequence). The CDR3 extends over 14 amino acids. CDR3 sequence (DNA): TGTGCCAGCAGCCAAGGCACAGGGGAGCGTGAAACTTTCTTT. This gives the protein CASSQGTGERETFF.

This sequence joins TRBV4-1 and TRBJ2-7; D is perhaps TRBD1 (6 bases). V gave up 1 base and J gave up 6 bases, with 13 bases separating them. CDR3 length: 14 residues. CDR1 and CDR2 from the germline V gene are MGHRA and YSYEKL. The CDR3 DNA reads TGCGCCAGCAGCCAAGGCAGGGGTCAGGTCGAGCAGTACTTC. Protein sequence: CASSQGRGQVEQYF.

This clonotype was recorded once. V usage is TRBV24-1 and J usage is TRBJ2-3; 7 bases match TRBD2. Trimming at V came to 5 bases and at J to 3 bases, leaving 7 bases not matched to a gene. This CDR3 comprises 15 residues. Germline values: CDR1 KGHDR, CDR2 SFDVKD. The CDR3 sequence: CATSAYGEGTDTQYF. The CDR3 region has the DNA TGTGCCACCAGTGCGTACGGGGAGGGAACAGATACGCAGTATTTT.

The V and J genes are TRBV7-2 and TRBJ2-3; D is unclear. Germline lookup yields CDR1 SGHTA and CDR2 FQGNSA. The CDR3 is 14 residues long. Trimming shortened V by 1 base and J by 4 bases, and 9 bases separated the two germline ends. DNA for the CDR3: TGTGCCAGCAGCTTAGGACTCCACTCAGATACGCAGTATTTT. It translates to CASSLGLHSDTQYF.

In this sample, this clonotype turned up many times. The chain uses TRBV4-3 and TRBJ2-7; D is unclear. Germline V gene data show CDR1 as LGHNA and CDR2 as YSLEER. This CDR3 is built from 15 residues. V lost 0 bases and J lost 3, with 12 bases in between. Written as DNA, the CDR3 is TGCGCCAGCAGCCAAGATCTAGGCATACTCTACGAGCAGTACTTC. This gives the protein CASSQDLGILYEQYF.

This chain connects TRBV4-2 to TRBJ1-1; D is perhaps TRBD1 (6 bases). Germline V CDR1 and CDR2: LGHNA, YNFKEQ. V lost 1 base and J lost 3, with 9 bases in between. The CDR3 sequence is 14 residues long. This chain's CDR3 is CASSQVTGYTEAFF. The CDR3 DNA follows: TGTGCCAGCAGCCAAGTTACAGGGTACACTGAAGCTTTCTTT.

The chain combines TRBV4-2 with TRBJ2-7; a possible D gene is TRBD2 (6 bases). Trimming took 2 bases from V and 5 from J, leaving 13 bases between them. CDR3 length: 14 residues. Germline assignment: CDR1 LGHNA and CDR2 YNFKEQ. The CDR3 region is CASSQFAGINEQYF. CDR3 DNA: TGTGCCAGCAGCCAATTTGCGGGAATTAACGAGCAGTACTTC.

The chain has TRBV7-2 and TRBJ1-5; no clear D gene. In germline, CDR1 is SGHTA, CDR2 FQGNSA. V was pared by 1 base and J by 2 bases, with 12 bases between. The CDR3 has 16 residues. The chain's CDR3 is CASSLVLGSGNQPQHF. CDR3 DNA: TGTGCCAGCAGCTTAGTACTCGGCAGTGGCAATCAGCCCCAGCATTTT.

Only a few counts were recorded for this clonotype. V usage is TRBV7-2 and J usage is TRBJ2-4; 14 bases agree with TRBD2. J was trimmed by 0 bases and V by 3 bases; bases with no gene match: 1. The CDR3 spans 17 residues. The germline gives CDR1 SGHTA, CDR2 FQGNSA. The CDR3 sequence is CASSFGTSGRAKNIQYF. The CDR3 DNA reads as TGTGCCAGCAGCTTCGGGACTAGCGGGAGAGCCAAAAACATTCAGTACTTC.

This clonotype was detected a few times. The CDR3 DNA reads as TGTGCCAGCAGCTTTGGGACAGGGTCGTATAGCAATCAGCCCCAGCATTTT. Amino acids: CASSFGTGSYSNQPQHF. The chain combines TRBV7-9 with TRBJ1-5, with TRBD1 matching 9 bases. J lost 0 bases, V lost 3 bases, and 6 bases had no gene match. The CDR3 runs 17 residues. Germline V gene data show CDR1 as SEHNR and CDR2 as FQNEAQ (reference sequence). The full variable domain, completed using reference TRBV7-9 and TRBJ1-5, is DTGVSQNPRHKITKRGQNVTFRCDPISEHNRLYWYRQTLGQGPEFLTYFQNEAQLEKSRLLSDRFSAERPKGSFSTLEIQRTEQGDSAMYLCASSFGTGSYSNQPQHFGDGTRLSIL.

This clonotype was recorded a few times. This sequence joins TRBV19 and TRBJ2-7; TRBD1 agrees at 9 bases. J was trimmed by 5 bases and V by 4 bases; bases with no gene match: 3. Germline CDR1 is LNHDA and CDR2 is SQIVND (reference sequence). The CDR3 extends over 13 amino acids. In DNA form, the CDR3 reads TGTGCCAGTAGTAGGGACAGGGCTGACGAGCAGTACTTC. Translating gives CASSRDRADEQYF. Full variable domain (remainder filled in from reference TRBV19 and TRBJ2-7): DGGITQSPKYLFRKEGQNVTLSCEQNLNHDAMYWYRQDPGQGLRLIYYSQIVNDFQKGDIAEGYSVSREKKESFPLTVTSAQKNPTAFYLCASSRDRADEQYFGPGTRLTVT.

The chain combines TRBV21-1 with TRBJ2-3; TRBD2 is the table's D call, not checked against the DNA. TRBV21-1 is assigned pseudogene status. This CDR3 is 18 amino acids long. Written as DNA, the CDR3 is TGTGCCAGCAGCAAAGAACTAGCGGGAGGGGTTCGGGCAGATACGCAGTATTTT. Translated, it gives CASSKELAGGVRADTQYF.

The CDR3 coding sequence is TGTGCCAGCAGCGGGACGGCACTTAGCAATCAGCCCCAGCATTTT. It specifies CASSGTALSNQPQHF. The V gene is TRBV7-2, the J gene TRBJ1-5; D might be TRBD1 (5 bases). Between the trimmed V and J ends, which lost 5 bases and 0 bases, there was a span of 11 bases. The CDR3 length is 15 residues. Germline CDR1 is SGHTA and CDR2 is FQGNSA.

This clonotype has only a few counts. V is TRBV6-2 or TRBV6-3 and J is TRBJ1-1, with D unresolved. CDR1 is MNHEY and CDR2 is SVGEGT in the germline V gene. CDR3 size: 12 residues. The germline V and J ends were trimmed by 5 bases and 7 bases, with 11 bases remaining between them. The CDR3, as DNA: TGTGCCAGCAGTCCGGCCCGGGGTGAAGCTTTCTTT. Amino acids: CASSPARGEAFF.

This clonotype was counted a few times. V gene TRBV5-1 combines with J gene TRBJ2-3; D unclear. V was clipped by 4 bases and J by 2 bases, with 5 bases between them. CDR1 and CDR2 from the germline V gene are SGHRS and YFSETQ. This CDR3 region has 12 residues. CDR3 loop: CASSIPTDTQYF. As DNA, the CDR3 is TGCGCCAGCAGCATCCCCACAGATACGCAGTATTTT.

The sample holds a few counts of this clonotype. Here the CDR3 DNA reads TGTGCCAGCCGGACAGGGGCGTGGACCTATGGCTACACCTTC. It translates to CASRTGAWTYGYTF. The gene calls are TRBV2 and TRBJ1-2; TRBD1 matches at 9 bases. Germline V gene data show CDR1 as SNHLY and CDR2 as FYNNEI. The V segment lost 8 bases and the J segment 4 bases; nucleotides outside the gene matches: 8. The CDR3 contains 14 residues.

The chain is built from TRBV11-2 and TRBJ1-1, with D possibly TRBD1 on 5 matching bases. The V end lost 1 base, the J end lost 5 bases, and 14 bases lay between the germline ends. The V gene's germline CDR1 is SGHAT and CDR2 FQNNGV. This CDR3 is 15 amino acids long. The CDR3 region is CASSLAWGLRTEAFF. CDR3 coding DNA: TGTGCCAGCAGCTTAGCGTGGGGCTTGCGGACTGAAGCTTTCTTT. The full variable domain, with the rest looked up from reference TRBV11-2 and TRBJ1-1, is EAGVAQSPRYKIIEKRQSVAFWCNPISGHATLYWYQQILGQGPKLLIQFQNNGVVDDSQLPKDRFSAERLKGVDSTLKIQPAKLEDSAVYLCASSLAWGLRTEAFFGQGTRLTVV.

This clonotype turned up a few times. The chain recombines TRBV10-3 with TRBJ1-2; 11 nucleotides match TRBD1. Germline CDR1 reads ENHRY; CDR2 reads SYGVKD. V lost 10 bases to trimming and J lost 6 bases; unmatched junction nucleotides: 4. The CDR3 consists of 12 residues. CDR3 residues: CATGQGADGYTF. In DNA, the CDR3 is TGTGCCACCGGACAGGGGGCGGATGGCTACACCTTC.

This chain uses TRBV15 with TRBJ2-5; a weak D match, TRBD1 (5 bases). Trimming left V 0 bases short and J 2 bases short, with 13 bases between. The CDR3 loop spans 16 amino acids. CDR1 is LNHNV, CDR2 YYDKDF, per germline (reference sequence). The CDR3 nucleotides read TGTGCCACCAGCAGAGATTCGCAGGGCCGGCAAGAGACCCAGTACTTC. Translation: CATSRDSQGRQETQYF.